One and the same sample provided the 24 T cell receptor beta chains below, sequenced in a study of regulatory T cells in long-lasting Graves disease. In building TCR beta libraries, iRepertoire HTBI primers were used together with Arm-PCR of CDR3 regions. TCRdb reanalysed the multiplex PCR reads using MiXCR and keeps one entry per CDR3 protein. This sample yields 400,000 to 550,000 distinct CDR3 sequences, of which about a sixth are seen a single time; 23% belongs to the top ten. Time point in this sample: newly diagnosed GD, antithyroid drugs for less than 3 months. The TCR library was prepared using RNA isolated from PBMCs. This sample also belongs to another study, concerning T cells in Graves' hyperthyroidism and ophthalmopathy.

Sequenced material: peripheral blood mononuclear cells (PBMCs), taken at new diagnosis, from a patient treated with antithyroid drugs. Receptors were obtained from a woman between 18 and 29 years old with Graves disease.

This clonotype has ten or more counts. This chain uses TRBV6-2 or TRBV6-3 with TRBJ2-2; D gene uncertain. Between the trimmed V and J ends, which lost 5 bases and 5 bases, there was a span of 9 bases. CDR1 and CDR2 (germline): MNHEY, SVGEGT. The CDR3 covers 13 residues. The chain's CDR3 is CASSDLETGELFF. The CDR3 DNA sequence: TGTGCCAGCAGTGATCTAGAGACCGGGGAGCTGTTTTTT.

This clonotype was counted a few times. The chain uses TRBV14 and TRBJ1-1, with no clear D. The CDR3 has 14 amino acids. Per germline, CDR1 SGHDN and CDR2 FVKESK. V was pared by 6 bases and J by 3 bases, with 14 bases between. For the CDR3, the DNA is TGTGCCAGCAGTACCATATGGGAGGACACTGAAGCTTTCTTT. Residues: CASSTIWEDTEAFF.

This clonotype was seen at least ten times. The rearrangement uses TRBV19 and TRBJ2-1; 10 nucleotides agree with TRBD1. This CDR3 has 16 amino acids. Germline values: CDR1 LNHDA, CDR2 SQIVND (reference sequence). V was pared by 6 bases and J by 8 bases, with 13 bases of the junction left unmatched. This CDR3 reads CASRAVATGGRDEQFF. DNA of the CDR3: TGTGCCAGTAGGGCAGTCGCGACAGGGGGCAGGGATGAGCAGTTCTTC.

J is TRBJ2-1 and V is TRBV12-3 or TRBV12-4, with 10 positions matching TRBD2. After removal of 6 bases from V and 0 bases from J, the junction contained 5 bases not matched to a gene. The CDR3 totals 16 residues. CDR3 loop: CASRDLAGDSYNEQFF. The CDR3 nucleotides read TGTGCCAGCAGAGACCTAGCGGGAGACTCCTACAATGAGCAGTTCTTC.

This clonotype was picked up a small number of times. This CDR3 reads CASSQVQESGRFNEQFF. For the CDR3, the DNA is TGTGCCAGCAGCCAAGTGCAGGAAAGCGGGAGGTTTAATGAGCAGTTCTTC. The chain joins TRBV14 to TRBJ2-1; 9 bases are shared with TRBD2. There are 17 residues in the CDR3. CDR1 SGHDN and CDR2 FVKESK come from the germline V gene. The J segment lost 7 bases and the V segment lost 1 base, leaving 11 bases of the junction unmatched.

This clonotype was seen repeatedly, ten times or more. The chain links TRBV20-1 to TRBJ1-2; 11 bases fit TRBD1. The CDR3 is 14 amino acids. From germline, CDR1 is DFQATT and CDR2 SNEGSKA (reference sequence). The J segment lost 5 bases and the V segment lost 3 bases, leaving 5 bases of the junction unmatched. Written as DNA, the CDR3 is TGCAGTGCTAGTGTCGGGACAGGGGGGTATGGCTACACCTTC. This encodes CSASVGTGGYGYTF.

The table lists this clonotype with many counts. The V call is TRBV28, the J call TRBJ2-7, with D tentatively TRBD1 (6 bases). Germline loops: CDR1 MDHEN, CDR2 SYDVKM. V was pared by 7 bases and J by 0 bases, with 16 bases between. The CDR3 consists of 15 residues. Here the CDR3 DNA reads TGTGCCAGCACCACCGGGACACCGAGCTCCTACGAGCAGTACTTC. Translating it yields CASTTGTPSSYEQYF.

The chain has TRBV9 and TRBJ1-2, with a weak D call TRBD1 (6 bases). The germline CDR1 and CDR2 sequences are SGDLS and YYNGEE. The CDR3 runs to 13 residues. V lost 4 bases and J lost 6, with 13 bases in between. CDR3 region: CASSLGGADGYTF. The CDR3 DNA follows: TGTGCCAGCAGCCTCGGGGGGGCGGATGGCTACACCTTC.

This clonotype was seen ten or more times. The V call is TRBV18, the J call TRBJ2-7; 7 bases match TRBD1. J lost 5 bases, V lost 3 bases, and 10 bases had no gene match. In germline, CDR1 is KGHSH, CDR2 LQKENI. This CDR3 is built from 15 residues. The DNA for the CDR3 is TGTGCCAGCTCACCTGACAGGGAAGGTTTCGACGAGCAGTACTTC. Translated: CASSPDREGFDEQYF. The variable domain in full, completed from reference TRBV18 and TRBJ2-7, reads NAGVMQNPRHLVRRRGQEARLRCSPMKGHSHVYWYRQLPEEGLKFMVYLQKENIIDESGMPKERFSAEFPKEGPSILRIQQVVRGDSAAYFCASSPDREGFDEQYFGPGTRLTVT.

The sample holds many counts of this clonotype. The chain has TRBV6-1 and TRBJ1-1; TRBD1 might be the D (5 bases). V lost 2 bases to trimming and J lost 2 bases, with 18 bases between them. Germline lookup yields CDR1 MNHNS and CDR2 SASEGT. CDR3 length equals 17 residues. CDR3 coding DNA: TGTGCCAGCAGTGAAACGGCGGGACGGGTGGGAAACACTGAAGCTTTCTTT. This encodes CASSETAGRVGNTEAFF.

This clonotype was seen a few times. The gene calls are TRBV5-5 and TRBJ2-7; 8 bases agree with TRBD1. Germline CDR1 and CDR2: SGHKS and YYEKEE (reference sequence). The junction had 6 bases not matched to a gene; V was cut back by 1 base and J by 6 bases. The CDR3 has 14 amino acids. The CDR3 nucleotides read TGTGCCAGCAGCTTGTACAGGACAGGGCTCGAGCAGTACTTC. The encoded protein is CASSLYRTGLEQYF.

This clonotype was seen many times. CDR3 nucleotides: TGTGCCAGCAGCACCGACAGGCCCGAGCAGTTCTTC. Its protein product is CASSTDRPEQFF. The chain links TRBV12-3 or TRBV12-4 to TRBJ2-1; possibly TRBD1 for D (6 bases). V lost 6 bases to trimming and J lost 10 bases, with 13 bases between them. CDR3 length equals 12 residues.

The gene calls are TRBV20-1 and TRBJ1-1; tentative D call: TRBD1 (5 bases). V was shortened by 8 bases and J by 0 bases, with 10 bases between the two germline ends. CDR3 length equals 12 residues. CDR1 DFQATT and CDR2 SNEGSKA come from the germline V gene (reference sequence). The CDR3 is CSTGTVNTEAFF. The CDR3 nucleotides are TGCAGTACCGGGACGGTGAACACTGAAGCTTTCTTT.

V usage is TRBV6-1 and J usage is TRBJ1-6; the D gene is possibly TRBD1 (6 bases). CDR1 and CDR2 from the germline V gene are MNHNS and SASEGT. V lost 4 bases, J lost 4 bases, and 14 bases lay in between. The CDR3 covers 16 residues. This CDR3 reads CASSGRGWGYNSPLHF. The DNA of the CDR3 is TGTGCCAGCAGTGGAAGGGGGTGGGGATATAATTCACCCCTCCACTTT.

This clonotype occurred many times. The chain recombines TRBV28 with TRBJ2-1; 8 bases line up with TRBD2. Trimming at V came to 3 bases and at J to 15 bases, leaving 16 bases not matched to a gene. The CDR3 covers 15 residues. CDR1 and CDR2 (germline): MDHEN, SYDVKM. For the CDR3, the DNA is TGTGCCAGCAGTTTCCCGGGACTAGATTCCAATTCGTCGTTCTTC. This sequence encodes CASSFPGLDSNSSFF.

This chain links TRBV5-1 with TRBJ2-1; D is uncertain. Germline V gene lookup returns CDR1 SGHRS and CDR2 YFSETQ. V lost 7 bases, J lost 4 bases, and 12 bases lay in between. The CDR3 has 13 residues. The CDR3 protein is CASHISSYNEQFF. The DNA of the CDR3 is TGCGCCAGCCACATCTCTAGTTACAATGAGCAGTTCTTC.

The chain has TRBV4-1 and TRBJ1-4; D unresolved. The CDR3 totals 19 residues. V lost 2 bases and J lost 6, with 25 bases in between. CDR1 MGHRA and CDR2 YSYEKL come from the germline V gene. The CDR3 DNA sequence: TGCGCCAGCAGCCAAAAAAGACTCCCGGGCTCCTGGGCAGATGAAAAACTGTTTTTT. Amino acids: CASSQKRLPGSWADEKLFF.

This clonotype was counted a few times. This chain uses TRBV29-1 with TRBJ1-2, with D perhaps matching TRBD1 (5 bases). The germline V gene encodes CDR1 SQVTM and CDR2 ANQGSEA. This CDR3 comprises 13 residues. V shed 2 bases and J shed 3 bases, with 10 bases lying between them. CDR3 amino acids: CSVEPDRDYGYTF. CDR3 bases: TGCAGCGTTGAACCCGACAGAGACTATGGCTACACCTTC.

This clonotype was seen at least ten times. The chain recombines TRBV7-9 with TRBJ2-5, with D possibly TRBD2 on 5 matching bases. The CDR3 is made up of 17 amino acids. Germline CDR1 reads SEHNR; CDR2 reads FQNEAQ (reference sequence). Trimming pared 3 bases from V and 9 bases from J, leaving 26 bases between. The CDR3 protein is CASSFEGSGGRVGSQYF. DNA of the CDR3: TGTGCCAGCAGCTTTGAAGGGAGCGGTGGAAGGGTCGGGTCCCAGTACTTC.

The gene calls are TRBV5-1 and TRBJ1-1, with D perhaps TRBD1 (5 bases). CDR1 is SGHRS, CDR2 YFSETQ, per germline. The CDR3 has 12 amino acids. V was cut by 2 bases and J by 6 bases, with 8 bases left in between. This chain's CDR3 is CASSFQGPEAFF. The CDR3 DNA is TGCGCCAGCAGCTTCCAGGGACCTGAAGCTTTCTTT.

This clonotype was seen at least ten times. This sequence joins TRBV28 and TRBJ2-7, with D hard to call. CDR3 length equals 12 residues. V was trimmed by 3 bases and J by 3 bases, leaving 6 bases between them. CDR1 MDHEN and CDR2 SYDVKM come from the germline V gene. In DNA form, the CDR3 reads TGTGCCAGCAGTTTCCCCTTCTACGAGCAGTACTTC. Amino acid sequence: CASSFPFYEQYF. Full variable domain (rest looked up from reference TRBV28 and TRBJ2-7): DVKVTQSSRYLVKRTGEKVFLECVQDMDHENMFWYRQDPGLGLRLIYFSYDVKMKEKGDIPEGYSVSREKKERFSLILESASTNQTSMYLCASSFPFYEQYFGPGTRLTVT.

This chain links TRBV5-1 with TRBJ2-2; a weak D match, TRBD2 (5 bases). Per the germline V gene, CDR1 is SGHRS and CDR2 is YFSETQ. CDR3 length: 12 amino acids. Trimming pared 4 bases from V and 7 bases from J, leaving 8 bases between. DNA for the CDR3: TGCGCCAGCAGCGCGGGTGGCGGGGAGCTGTTTTTT. This encodes CASSAGGGELFF.

This clonotype was seen only a few times. The rearrangement uses TRBV20-1 and TRBJ2-3; D ambiguous. The V gene's germline CDR1 is DFQATT and CDR2 SNEGSKA (reference sequence). CDR3 size: 15 residues. Deletions cut 7 bases from V and 6 bases from J, with 23 bases between. CDR3 coding DNA: TGCAGTGGGGATGATCGTGTGGTAGCTTCCGATACGCAGTATTTT. Protein sequence: CSGDDRVVASDTQYF.

This clonotype appeared many times. J is TRBJ2-7 and V is TRBV7-9; no clear D gene. This CDR3 is 13 amino acids long. Deletions cut 5 bases from V and 2 bases from J, with 10 bases between. The germline CDR1 and CDR2 sequences are SEHNR and FQNEAQ (reference sequence). CDR3 sequence: CASSPPVPYEQYF. DNA of the CDR3: TGTGCCAGCAGCCCCCCGGTTCCCTACGAGCAGTACTTC.